Below are 19 T cell receptor beta chains sequenced from a single sample in a study of shared clonotypes between healthy human individuals. Assay: immunoSEQ multiplex PCR; the TCRdb copy retains only in-frame clones and omits some. This repertoire shows hundreds of thousands of clones, roughly 96% found once; its top ten account for 0.085% to 0.11%. Cells designated naive CD8 were CD45RO-negative and were positively selected for CCR7, with terminally differentiated effector memory CD45RA+ cells excluded. Sequences were obtained from naive CD8+ T cells sorted from blood. These receptors all stem from a woman in her 30s in good health.

This clone appeared once. This chain joins TRBV19 and TRBJ2-1, with TRBD2 identical over 12 bases. The CDR3 sequence is 18 residues long. Germline CDR1 and CDR2: LNHDA and SQIVND (reference sequence). The V and J ends lost 6 bases and 2 bases, in that order; junction bases with no gene match: 11. The CDR3 nucleotides are TGTGCCAGTAGCTTCTCGGGACTAGCGGGTAGGACCTACAATGAGCAGTTCTTC. Encoded protein: CASSFSGLAGRTYNEQFF.

The chain carries TRBV7-7 and TRBJ2-5; 10 bases match TRBD2. The CDR3 extends over 18 amino acids. Germline lookup yields CDR1 SSHAT and CDR2 FNYEAQ (reference sequence). Trimming at V came to 1 base and at J to 4 bases, leaving 12 bases not matched to a gene. CDR3 amino acids: CASSLEAGTSAGPETQYF. For the CDR3, the DNA is TGTGCCAGCAGCTTAGAAGCCGGGACTAGCGCTGGGCCAGAGACCCAGTACTTC.

The V call is TRBV5-6, the J call TRBJ2-2; 7 bases match TRBD1. CDR3 length equals 15 residues. Germline V gives CDR1 SGHDT, CDR2 YYEEEE. The ends lost 4 bases at V and 0 bases at J; junction bases unmatched: 3. CDR3 DNA sequence: TGTGCCAGCAGCATCGACAGGGCGAACACCGGGGAGCTGTTTTTT. It codes for CASSIDRANTGELFF.

This chain joins TRBV4-2 and TRBJ2-1; TRBD2 aligns across 11 bases. CDR3 length equals 17 residues. CDR1 is LGHNA and CDR2 is YNFKEQ in the germline V gene. Trimming at V came to 4 bases and at J to 10 bases, leaving 15 bases not matched to a gene. CDR3 in amino acids: CASSRASSGRAFGEQFF. CDR3 bases: TGTGCCAGCAGCCGAGCAAGTAGCGGGAGGGCCTTTGGGGAGCAGTTCTTC.

The rearrangement joins TRBV28 to TRBJ1-5; D is unresolved. The CDR3 is 13 amino acids. Looked up from germline, CDR1 is MDHEN and CDR2 is SYDVKM. Deletions cut 2 bases from V and 4 bases from J, with 6 bases between. DNA for the CDR3: TGTGCCAGCAGTTTAGCAGTGAATCAGCCCCAGCATTTT. Translated: CASSLAVNQPQHF.

The gene calls are TRBV4-2 and TRBJ2-3; 12 bases are shared with TRBD2. Per the germline V gene, CDR1 is LGHNA and CDR2 is YNFKEQ. The CDR3 extends over 18 amino acids. V was pared by 3 bases and J by 5 bases, with 12 bases of the junction left unmatched. CDR3 DNA: TGTGCCAGCAGCCAGGCTCCCCGGACTAGCGGGGTTCTAGATACGCAGTATTTT. It codes for CASSQAPRTSGVLDTQYF.

V gene TRBV11-2 combines with J gene TRBJ1-4, with D hard to call. V lost 5 bases and J lost 5, with 9 bases in between. The CDR3 spans 13 residues. From germline, CDR1 is SGHAT and CDR2 FQNNGV. CDR3 amino acids: CASSPTGNEKLFF. The CDR3 coding sequence is TGTGCCAGCAGCCCGACGGGGAATGAAAAACTGTTTTTT.

This chain links TRBV7-6 with TRBJ2-7; D is perhaps TRBD2 (5 bases). The CDR3 is 13 amino acids. CDR1 is SGHVS, CDR2 FNYEAQ, per germline. V lost 0 bases to trimming and J lost 9 bases, with 12 bases between them. The CDR3 bases are TGTGCCAGCAGCTTAGCGGCCGCCAGCGGGCAGTACTTC. Amino acid sequence: CASSLAAASGQYF.

This clone was seen once. Other nucleotide sequences in the sample specify the same CDR3. V usage is TRBV5-6 and J usage is TRBJ1-1; no definite D call. Germline CDR1 and CDR2: SGHDT and YYEEEE. CDR3 length: 12 amino acids. V was pared by 0 bases and J by 6 bases, with 6 bases between. Here the CDR3 DNA reads TGTGCCAGCAGCTTGGGAGGACCTGAAGCTTTCTTT. Residues: CASSLGGPEAFF.

This rearrangement joins TRBV2 to TRBJ2-7; maybe TRBD2 (5 bases). Germline V gene data show CDR1 as SNHLY and CDR2 as FYNNEI. The V and J ends lost 7 bases and 0 bases respectively, with 10 bases between them. The CDR3 totals 13 residues. CDR3 bases: TGTGCCAGCATCCTACGGGGCTCCTACGAGCAGTACTTC. Residues: CASILRGSYEQYF.

The chain employs TRBV5-1 and TRBJ1-1, with D possibly TRBD1 on 5 matching bases. The CDR3 loop spans 14 amino acids. Trimming left V 4 bases short and J 0 bases short, with 10 bases between. The germline CDR1 and CDR2 sequences are SGHRS and YFSETQ. DNA of the CDR3: TGCGCCAGCAGCGGTATGGGGGTGAACACTGAAGCTTTCTTT. Its translation: CASSGMGVNTEAFF.

With respect to this clone: The same CDR3 is also encoded by other DNA sequences in this sample. This chain uses TRBV5-6 with TRBJ2-7; no definite D call. This CDR3 has 13 residues. Germline CDR1 reads SGHDT; CDR2 reads YYEEEE. Trimming pared 0 bases from V and 0 bases from J, leaving 4 bases between. This CDR3 reads CASSLVSSYEQYF. Written as DNA, the CDR3 is TGTGCCAGCAGCTTGGTAAGCTCCTACGAGCAGTACTTC.

The chain has TRBV7-9 and TRBJ2-2; 8 bases are shared with TRBD2. This CDR3 is built from 15 residues. CDR1 and CDR2 (germline): SEHNR, FQNEAQ (reference sequence). With V trimmed by 5 bases and J by 6 bases, 8 bases remained unmatched. The CDR3 loop reads CASSAGLGFAGELFF. The CDR3, as DNA: TGTGCCAGCAGCGCGGGACTAGGGTTTGCCGGGGAGCTGTTTTTT.

The CDR3 DNA follows: TGTGCCAGCAGTTACTCTTCCAAAAACATTCAGTACTTC. This sequence encodes CASSYSSKNIQYF. This chain joins TRBV6-6 and TRBJ2-4; D ambiguous. V gave up 0 bases and J gave up 2 bases, with 2 bases separating them. Germline CDR1 is MNHNY and CDR2 is SVGAGI (reference sequence). This CDR3 comprises 13 residues.

This clone was observed once. The chain uses TRBV11-3 and TRBJ2-1, with TRBD2 as a possible D gene (6 bases). From germline, CDR1 is SGHNT and CDR2 YENEEA. The CDR3 length is 14 residues. Between the trimmed V and J ends, which lost 5 bases and 6 bases, there was a span of 14 bases. CDR3: CASSLGGDSNEQFF. Here the CDR3 DNA reads TGTGCCAGCAGCCTGGGGGGAGATTCCAATGAGCAGTTCTTC.

The chain recombines TRBV27 with TRBJ2-1, with D hard to call. The V end was cut by 0 bases, the J end by 0 bases, with 6 bases between. This CDR3 spans 15 amino acids. Looked up from germline, CDR1 is MNHEY and CDR2 is SMNVEV (reference sequence). The CDR3 is CASSLSISSYNEQFF. The CDR3 bases are TGTGCCAGCAGTTTATCGATCAGCTCCTACAATGAGCAGTTCTTC.

The chain uses TRBV6-5 and TRBJ2-1; 9 nucleotides line up with TRBD2. This CDR3 is built from 14 residues. CDR1 and CDR2 (germline): MNHEY, SVGAGI. V trimming: 2 bases; J trimming: 7 bases; junction bases outside the gene matches: 3. CDR3 coding DNA: TGTGCCAGCAGTTACACTAGCGGGTGGAATGAGCAGTTCTTC. Translation: CASSYTSGWNEQFF.

J is TRBJ1-2 and V is TRBV19, with no clear D. The CDR3 spans 13 residues. V shed 6 bases and J shed 3 bases, with 11 bases lying between them. The V gene's germline CDR1 is LNHDA and CDR2 SQIVND (reference sequence). Written as DNA, the CDR3 is TGTGCCAGTAGGATCGGACGGGACTATGGCTACACCTTC. Protein product: CASRIGRDYGYTF.

The chain is built from TRBV6-1 and TRBJ2-7; 7 positions agree with TRBD1. The germline V gene encodes CDR1 MNHNS and CDR2 SASEGT. Trimming at V came to 2 bases and at J to 6 bases, leaving 7 bases not matched to a gene. There are 14 residues in the CDR3. The CDR3 sequence: CASSEFRDSIEQYF. For the CDR3, the DNA is TGTGCCAGCAGTGAATTCCGGGACAGTATCGAGCAGTACTTC.